One sample yielded the 28 T cell receptor beta chains listed below, sequenced in a study of T cell responses to AZD1222 COVID-19 vaccine. Here immunoSEQ multiplex PCR was the method, and the copy in TCRdb shows in-frame clones only, minus some. The sample has approximately 100,000 clones; around 90% are singletons. Sequences were derived from peripheral blood, sampled on day 0 of AZD1222 vaccination. The receptors originated from an adult in good health.

This chain links TRBV5-4 with TRBJ2-5; no clear D. The CDR3 runs 15 residues. Trimming removed 0 bases at V and 2 bases at J, with 11 bases between. Germline V gives CDR1 SGHNT, CDR2 YYREEE (reference sequence). The CDR3 loop reads CASSLDLASQETQYF. CDR3 coding DNA: TGTGCCAGCAGCTTGGATTTGGCGTCGCAAGAGACCCAGTACTTC.

The J gene is TRBJ1-2, the V gene TRBV9; possible D gene TRBD1, 5 bases. This CDR3 comprises 12 residues. Trimming pared 6 bases from V and 8 bases from J, leaving 14 bases between. Germline lookup yields CDR1 SGDLS and CDR2 YYNGEE. The CDR3 region has the DNA TGTGCCAGCACCTCACGTGGGGGAGGCTACACCTTC. It codes for CASTSRGGGYTF.

The chain employs TRBV7-9 and TRBJ2-7, with TRBD2 identical over 8 bases. The CDR3 totals 13 residues. Germline V gene lookup returns CDR1 SEHNR and CDR2 FQNEAQ (reference sequence). V shed 7 bases and J 4 bases; nucleotides not matched to a gene: 6. The CDR3 reads CASTPGLVYEQYF. DNA for the CDR3: TGTGCCAGCACTCCGGGACTAGTATACGAGCAGTACTTC.

This rearrangement joins TRBV5-1 to TRBJ1-1; the D gene is possibly TRBD1 (5 bases). Germline values: CDR1 SGHRS, CDR2 YFSETQ. The length of the CDR3 is 14 residues. The V gene lost 1 base and the J gene lost 2 bases, with 9 bases spanning the gap. For the CDR3, the DNA is TGCGCCAGCAGCTTGAGCAGGGTCAACACTGAAGCTTTCTTT. Its translation: CASSLSRVNTEAFF.

V is TRBV7-9 and J is TRBJ2-3; the D gene is possibly TRBD1 (6 bases). The CDR3 is 13 residues long. Germline V gives CDR1 SEHNR, CDR2 FQNEAQ (reference sequence). The V end lost 5 bases, the J end lost 4 bases, and 10 bases lay between the germline ends. Written as DNA, the CDR3 is TGTGCCAGCAGCGTCGCAGGGGCAGATACGCAGTATTTT. Its translation is CASSVAGADTQYF.

The genes are TRBV9 and TRBJ2-1; D may be TRBD2 (5 bases). There are 12 residues in the CDR3. Trimming took off 2 bases at V and 10 bases at J, with 10 bases between the two ends. Germline lookup yields CDR1 SGDLS and CDR2 YYNGEE. CDR3 DNA: TGTGCCAGCAGCGTCGAGGGCGGGGAGCAGTTCTTC. Encoded protein: CASSVEGGEQFF.

The V and J genes are TRBV6-6 and TRBJ1-5; 8 positions agree with TRBD1. The CDR3 runs to 16 residues. Germline CDR1 reads MNHNY; CDR2 reads SVGAGI (reference sequence). V was pared by 7 bases and J by 0 bases, with 8 bases of the junction left unmatched. The CDR3 DNA reads TGTGCCAGCACCCGGGGCAGGGGGCTTAGCAATCAGCCCCAGCATTTT. This gives the protein CASTRGRGLSNQPQHF.

J is TRBJ2-7 and V is TRBV5-1, with D possibly TRBD2 on 6 matching bases. This CDR3 region has 14 residues. Germline V gene lookup returns CDR1 SGHRS and CDR2 YFSETQ. The V and J ends lost 2 bases and 12 bases respectively, with 21 bases between them. CDR3 DNA: TGCGCCAGCAGCTTCCGAGGAGGGTCTCCCGAATCGTACTTC. It specifies CASSFRGGSPESYF.

DNA of the CDR3: TGTGCCAGTAGCTCCATTACGACTAGCAATCAGCCCCAGCATTTT. Translating it yields CASSSITTSNQPQHF. The V gene is TRBV19, the J gene TRBJ1-5; D not resolved. Germline V gene data show CDR1 as LNHDA and CDR2 as SQIVND (reference sequence). This CDR3 has 15 amino acids. Trimming removed 6 bases from V and 0 bases from J, with 12 bases in between.

This chain joins TRBV6-5 and TRBJ1-2, with 7 positions matching TRBD1. V shed 7 bases and J 2 bases; nucleotides not matched to a gene: 10. CDR3 length: 15 residues. Germline loops: CDR1 MNHEY, CDR2 SVGAGI. CDR3 sequence reads: CASKPLVTGNYGYTF. The CDR3 DNA follows: TGTGCCAGCAAGCCCCTCGTGACAGGGAACTATGGCTACACCTTC.

The V call is TRBV13, the J call TRBJ1-5; maybe TRBD1 (6 bases). The germline CDR1 and CDR2 sequences are PRHDT and FYEKMQ (reference sequence). CDR3 size: 15 residues. V was cut by 6 bases and J by 5 bases, with 17 bases left in between. The CDR3, as DNA: TGTGCCAGCAGTTCGGGGGGCCCGGGCGATCAGCCCCAGCATTTT. It codes for CASSSGGPGDQPQHF.

The chain recombines TRBV29-1 with TRBJ2-7, with 7 bases identical to TRBD1. The CDR3 covers 13 residues. V shed 4 bases and J 3 bases; nucleotides not matched to a gene: 6. Germline CDR1 is SQVTM and CDR2 is ANQGSEA. CDR3 sequence: CSVGETGIYEQYF. The CDR3 DNA reads as TGCAGCGTTGGAGAGACAGGGATCTACGAGCAGTACTTC.

Only one count was recorded for this clone. CDR3 in amino acids: CASSPQPGGNNEQFF. The CDR3 bases are TGTGCCAGCAGCCCTCAGCCCGGGGGGAACAATGAGCAGTTCTTC. The chain links TRBV7-3 to TRBJ2-1; 7 nucleotides match TRBD2. This CDR3 has 15 residues. CDR1 is SGHTA and CDR2 is FQGTGA in the germline V gene. V shed 5 bases and J 5 bases; nucleotides not matched to a gene: 9.

The chain has TRBV4-1 and TRBJ2-7; TRBD1 agrees at 7 bases. The germline V gene has CDR1 MGHRA and CDR2 YSYEKL. The CDR3 extends over 14 amino acids. J lost 3 bases, V lost 3 bases, and 5 bases had no gene match. CDR3: CASSHPDRVYEQYF. In DNA form, the CDR3 reads TGCGCCAGCAGCCATCCCGACAGGGTCTACGAGCAGTACTTC.

This sequence joins TRBV4-1 and TRBJ1-1, with D possibly matching TRBD1 (5 bases). Germline V gene sequence: CDR1 MGHRA, CDR2 YSYEKL. The CDR3 consists of 14 residues. The ends were cut back, 0 bases at V and 8 bases at J, with 13 bases in the middle. CDR3 in DNA: TGCGCCAGCAGCCAAGATCAGGGTAGGAACGAAGCTTTCTTT. Amino acids: CASSQDQGRNEAFF.

This rearrangement joins TRBV18 to TRBJ2-7; 8 bases agree with TRBD2. This CDR3 has 14 residues. After removal of 8 bases from V and 2 bases from J, the junction contained 8 bases not matched to a gene. CDR1 is KGHSH and CDR2 is LQKENI in the germline V gene. The CDR3 sequence: CASATSANAYEQYF. The CDR3 region has the DNA TGTGCCAGCGCGACTAGCGCTAATGCCTACGAGCAGTACTTC. Based on the CDR3 plus reference TRBV18 and TRBJ2-7, the full variable domain is NAGVMQNPRHLVRRRGQEARLRCSPMKGHSHVYWYRQLPEEGLKFMVYLQKENIIDESGMPKERFSAEFPKEGPSILRIQQVVRGDSAAYFCASATSANAYEQYFGPGTRLTVT.

This clone was observed a few times. The rearrangement joins TRBV6-5 to TRBJ1-3; TRBD1 matches 9 bases. Trimming cost V 8 bases and J 0 bases; bases outside gene matches: 5. Germline V lookup: CDR1 MNHEY, CDR2 SVGAGI. The CDR3 sequence is 15 residues long. As DNA, the CDR3 is TGTGCCAGCCGGGACAGGGCCTACTCTGGAAACACCATATATTTT. Residues: CASRDRAYSGNTIYF.

The chain recombines TRBV28 with TRBJ2-7, with 8 bases identical to TRBD2. CDR1 and CDR2 (germline): MDHEN, SYDVKM. The V and J ends lost 6 bases and 5 bases, in that order; junction bases with no gene match: 6. There are 13 residues in the CDR3. The CDR3 region is CASSPGGVDEQYF. CDR3 DNA sequence: TGTGCCAGCAGCCCGGGGGGGGTTGACGAGCAGTACTTC. Together with reference TRBV28 and TRBJ2-7, the CDR3 gives the full variable domain: DVKVTQSSRYLVKRTGEKVFLECVQDMDHENMFWYRQDPGLGLRLIYFSYDVKMKEKGDIPEGYSVSREKKERFSLILESASTNQTSMYLCASSPGGVDEQYFGPGTRLTVT.

V is TRBV6-6 and J is TRBJ1-2; the D gene is possibly TRBD1 (5 bases). The CDR3 length is 14 residues. V lost 5 bases to trimming and J lost 8 bases, with 18 bases between them. Germline assignment: CDR1 MNHNY and CDR2 SVGAGI (reference sequence). Here the CDR3 reads CASSPARDLLGYTF. In DNA, the CDR3 is TGTGCCAGCAGTCCAGCACGGGACCTCCTCGGCTACACCTTC.

This chain uses TRBV6-5 with TRBJ1-6, with D uncertain. The CDR3 contains 12 residues. The germline V gene has CDR1 MNHEY and CDR2 SVGAGI. Trimming took 6 bases from V and 11 from J, leaving 11 bases between them. The CDR3 bases are TGTGCCAGCAGGCCGGGAAGAGCACCCCTCCACTTT. Translation gives CASRPGRAPLHF.

The chain uses TRBV28 and TRBJ1-5; the D is unclear. This CDR3 is 11 amino acids long. The V end lost 2 bases, the J end lost 8 bases, and 4 bases lay between the germline ends. Germline CDR1 and CDR2: MDHEN and SYDVKM. DNA of the CDR3: TGTGCCAGCAGTTTAAGGGAGCCCCAGCATTTT. Translating gives CASSLREPQHF.

J is TRBJ1-6 and V is TRBV5-1; weak D call: TRBD1 (6 bases). CDR1 is SGHRS and CDR2 is YFSETQ in the germline V gene. The V and J ends lost 2 bases and 1 base respectively, with 7 bases between them. The CDR3 sequence is 15 residues long. As DNA, the CDR3 is TGCGCCAGCAGCTTTCAGGGGTCCTATAATTCACCCCTCCACTTT. Its translation: CASSFQGSYNSPLHF.

The rearrangement uses TRBV3-1 (or the pseudogene TRBV3-2) and TRBJ2-1; TRBD2 matches 9 bases. The CDR3 totals 15 residues. Germline CDR1 and CDR2: LGHDT and YNNKEL (reference sequence). The V and J ends lost 4 bases and 5 bases, in that order; junction bases with no gene match: 6. CDR3 DNA: TGTGCCAGCAGCCCCGGGACTAGCCGGCACAATGAGCAGTTCTTC. Its protein is CASSPGTSRHNEQFF.

The rearrangement joins TRBV19 to TRBJ1-5; 7 nucleotides agree with TRBD1. The CDR3 has 15 amino acids. CDR1 and CDR2 from the germline V gene are LNHDA and SQIVND (reference sequence). Trimming removed 5 bases from V and 2 bases from J; junction bases left unmatched: 6. The CDR3: CASSGQGGGNQPQHF. For the CDR3, the DNA is TGTGCCAGTAGTGGCCAGGGGGGGGGCAATCAGCCCCAGCATTTT.

V usage is TRBV11-2 and J usage is TRBJ2-5, with TRBD2 matching over 10 bases. The J segment lost 2 bases and the V segment lost 3 bases, leaving 3 bases of the junction unmatched. Germline V gene sequence: CDR1 SGHAT, CDR2 FQNNGV. This CDR3 region has 15 residues. The CDR3 sequence is CASSLKLAGQETQYF. As DNA, the CDR3 is TGTGCCAGCAGCTTGAAACTAGCGGGGCAAGAGACCCAGTACTTC.

This clone was found once. The chain combines TRBV6-2 or TRBV6-3 with TRBJ1-4; TRBD1 might be the D (6 bases). CDR3 length: 11 residues. Germline V gene data show CDR1 as MNHEY and CDR2 as SVGEGT. V lost 5 bases to trimming and J lost 8 bases, with 6 bases between them. The CDR3 reads CASSTGEKLFF. The CDR3 DNA follows: TGTGCCAGCAGTACAGGGGAAAAACTGTTTTTT.

This chain links TRBV11-2 with TRBJ1-2, with 8 bases lining up with TRBD1. Germline assignment: CDR1 SGHAT and CDR2 FQNNGV. V trimming: 1 base; J trimming: 2 bases; junction bases outside the gene matches: 0. The CDR3 sequence is 14 residues long. CDR3 loop: CASSLGTGNYGYTF. The CDR3 DNA is TGTGCCAGCAGCTTAGGGACAGGGAACTATGGCTACACCTTC.

The chain uses TRBV5-1 and TRBJ1-1; no reliable D call. The germline V gene encodes CDR1 SGHRS and CDR2 YFSETQ. CDR3 length: 16 residues. V gave up 1 base and J gave up 0 bases, with 13 bases separating them. CDR3 region: CASSLFSVTMNTEAFF. Here the CDR3 DNA reads TGCGCCAGCAGCTTGTTTTCCGTCACAATGAACACTGAAGCTTTCTTT.